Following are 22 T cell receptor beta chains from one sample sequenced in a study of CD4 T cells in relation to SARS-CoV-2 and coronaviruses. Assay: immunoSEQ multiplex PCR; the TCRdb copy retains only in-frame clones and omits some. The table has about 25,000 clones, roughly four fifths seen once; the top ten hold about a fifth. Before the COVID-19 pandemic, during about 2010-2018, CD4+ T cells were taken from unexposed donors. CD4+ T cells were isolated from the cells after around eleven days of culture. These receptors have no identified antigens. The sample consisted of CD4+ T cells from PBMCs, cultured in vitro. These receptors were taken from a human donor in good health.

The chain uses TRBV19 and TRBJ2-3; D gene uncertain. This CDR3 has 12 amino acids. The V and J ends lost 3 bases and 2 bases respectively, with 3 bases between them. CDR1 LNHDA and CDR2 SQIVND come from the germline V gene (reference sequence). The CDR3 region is CASSIPTDTQYF. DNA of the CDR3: TGTGCCAGTAGTATTCCCACAGATACGCAGTATTTT.

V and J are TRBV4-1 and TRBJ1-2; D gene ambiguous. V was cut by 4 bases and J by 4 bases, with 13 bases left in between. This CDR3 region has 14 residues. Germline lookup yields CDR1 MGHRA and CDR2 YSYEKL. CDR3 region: CASSPGEASYGYTF. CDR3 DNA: TGCGCCAGCAGCCCCGGGGAGGCCTCCTATGGCTACACCTTC.

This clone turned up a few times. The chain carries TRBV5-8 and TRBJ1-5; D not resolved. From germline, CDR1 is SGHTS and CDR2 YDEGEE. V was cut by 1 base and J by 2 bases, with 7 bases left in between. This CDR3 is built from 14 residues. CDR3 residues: CASSLMGGNQPQHF. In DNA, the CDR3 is TGTGCCAGCAGCTTGATGGGAGGCAATCAGCCCCAGCATTTT.

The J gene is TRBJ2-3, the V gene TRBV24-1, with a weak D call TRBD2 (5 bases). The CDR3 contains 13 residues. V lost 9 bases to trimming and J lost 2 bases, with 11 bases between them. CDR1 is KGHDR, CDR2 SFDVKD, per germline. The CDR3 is CATEGQNTDTQYF. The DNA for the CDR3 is TGTGCCACCGAGGGCCAGAACACAGATACGCAGTATTTT.

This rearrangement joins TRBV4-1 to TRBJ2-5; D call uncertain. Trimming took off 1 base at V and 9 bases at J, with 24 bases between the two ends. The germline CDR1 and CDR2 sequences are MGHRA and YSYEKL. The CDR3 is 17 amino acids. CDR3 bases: TGCGCCAGCAGCCAAGTTCCTACGGGCCCCATACCGGTGCCCCAGTACTTC. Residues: CASSQVPTGPIPVPQYF.

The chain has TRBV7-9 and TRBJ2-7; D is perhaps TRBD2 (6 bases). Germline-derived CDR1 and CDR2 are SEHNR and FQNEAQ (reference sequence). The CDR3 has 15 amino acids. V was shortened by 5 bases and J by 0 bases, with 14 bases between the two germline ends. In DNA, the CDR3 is TGTGCCAGCAGCGCCCGGGGGTCCTCCTCCTACGAGCAGTACTTC. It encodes CASSARGSSSYEQYF.

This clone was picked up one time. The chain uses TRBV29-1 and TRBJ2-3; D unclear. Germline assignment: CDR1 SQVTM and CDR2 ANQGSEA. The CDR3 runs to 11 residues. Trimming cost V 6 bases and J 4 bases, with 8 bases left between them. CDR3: CSVPMSDTQYF. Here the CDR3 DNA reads TGCAGCGTCCCAATGTCAGATACGCAGTATTTT.

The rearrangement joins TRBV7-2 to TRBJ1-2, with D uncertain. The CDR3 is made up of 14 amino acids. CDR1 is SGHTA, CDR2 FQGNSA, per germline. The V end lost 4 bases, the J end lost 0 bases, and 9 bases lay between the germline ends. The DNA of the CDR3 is TGTGCCAGCAGCTCGCAGTCGGCTAACTATGGCTACACCTTC. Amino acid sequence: CASSSQSANYGYTF.

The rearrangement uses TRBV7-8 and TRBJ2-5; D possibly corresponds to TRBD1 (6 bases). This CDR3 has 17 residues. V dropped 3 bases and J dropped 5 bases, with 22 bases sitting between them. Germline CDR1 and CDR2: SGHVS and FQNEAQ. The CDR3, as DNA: TGTGCCAGCAGCTTCCCCTTCGGTGGGGGCACGGGGGAGACCCAGTACTTC. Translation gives CASSFPFGGGTGETQYF.

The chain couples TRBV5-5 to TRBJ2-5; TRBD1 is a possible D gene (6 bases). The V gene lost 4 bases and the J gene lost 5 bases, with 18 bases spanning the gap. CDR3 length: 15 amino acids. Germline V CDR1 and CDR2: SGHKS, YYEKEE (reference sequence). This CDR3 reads CASSGGREVWETQYF. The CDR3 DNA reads TGTGCCAGCAGCGGGGGCCGAGAAGTGTGGGAGACCCAGTACTTC.

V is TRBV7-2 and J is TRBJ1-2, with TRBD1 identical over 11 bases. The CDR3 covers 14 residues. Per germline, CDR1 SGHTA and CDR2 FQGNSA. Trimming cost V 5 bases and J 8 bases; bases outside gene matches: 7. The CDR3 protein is CASSPRTGGAGYTF. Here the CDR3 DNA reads TGTGCCAGCAGCCCTAGGACAGGGGGCGCGGGCTACACCTTC.

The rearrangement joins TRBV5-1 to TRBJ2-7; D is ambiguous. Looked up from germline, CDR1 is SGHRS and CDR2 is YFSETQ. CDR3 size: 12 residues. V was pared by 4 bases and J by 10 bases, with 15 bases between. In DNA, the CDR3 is TGCGCCAGCAGCATTGGATTCCGCGCCCAGTACTTC. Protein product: CASSIGFRAQYF. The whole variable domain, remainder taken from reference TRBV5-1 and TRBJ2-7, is KAGVTQTPRYLIKTRGQQVTLSCSPISGHRSVSWYQQTPGQGLQFLFEYFSETQRNKGNFPGRFSGRQFSNSRSEMNVSTLELGDSALYLCASSIGFRAQYFGPGTRLTVT.

CDR3: CAWSRLDGETQYF. DNA for the CDR3: TGTGCCTGGAGTCGACTTGACGGGGAGACCCAGTACTTC. J is TRBJ2-5 and V is TRBV30, with D uncertain. Trimming stripped 2 bases from V and 5 bases from J, with 12 bases between. Per the germline V gene, CDR1 is GTSNPN and CDR2 is SVGIG (reference sequence). CDR3 length: 13 amino acids.

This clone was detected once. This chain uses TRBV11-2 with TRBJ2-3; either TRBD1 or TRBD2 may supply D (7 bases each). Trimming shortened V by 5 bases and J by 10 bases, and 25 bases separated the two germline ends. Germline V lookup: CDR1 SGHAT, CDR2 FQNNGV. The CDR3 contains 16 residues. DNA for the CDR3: TGTGCCAGCAGCCCTGTCAGGGCAGGGGGGGCGGGCGCGCAGTATTTT. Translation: CASSPVRAGGAGAQYF.

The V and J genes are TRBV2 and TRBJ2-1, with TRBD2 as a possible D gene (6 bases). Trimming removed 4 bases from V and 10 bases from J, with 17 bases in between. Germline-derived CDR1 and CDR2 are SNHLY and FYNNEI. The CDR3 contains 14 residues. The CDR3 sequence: CASSVRDLPVEQFF. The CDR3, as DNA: TGTGCCAGCAGTGTAAGGGACTTGCCGGTCGAGCAGTTCTTC.

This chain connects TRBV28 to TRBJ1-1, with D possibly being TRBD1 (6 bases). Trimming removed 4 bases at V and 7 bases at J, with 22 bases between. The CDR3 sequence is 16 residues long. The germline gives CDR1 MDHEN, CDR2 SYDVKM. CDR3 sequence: CASSSQVVGAFFEAFF. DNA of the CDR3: TGTGCCAGCAGTTCTCAAGTAGTGGGGGCGTTCTTTGAAGCTTTCTTT.

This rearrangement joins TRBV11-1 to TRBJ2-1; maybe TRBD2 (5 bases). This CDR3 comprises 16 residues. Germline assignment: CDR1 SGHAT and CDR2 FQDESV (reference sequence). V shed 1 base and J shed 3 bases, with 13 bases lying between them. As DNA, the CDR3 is TGTGCCAGCAGCTTAGGTTCGCGGGTGAACTACAATGAGCAGTTCTTC. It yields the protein CASSLGSRVNYNEQFF.

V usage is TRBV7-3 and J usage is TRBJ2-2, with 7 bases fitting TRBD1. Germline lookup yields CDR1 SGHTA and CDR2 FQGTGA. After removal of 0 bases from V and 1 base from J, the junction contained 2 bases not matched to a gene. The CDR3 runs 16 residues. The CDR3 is CASSLTGTVNTGELFF. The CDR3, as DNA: TGTGCCAGCAGCTTAACAGGGACAGTGAACACCGGGGAGCTGTTTTTT.

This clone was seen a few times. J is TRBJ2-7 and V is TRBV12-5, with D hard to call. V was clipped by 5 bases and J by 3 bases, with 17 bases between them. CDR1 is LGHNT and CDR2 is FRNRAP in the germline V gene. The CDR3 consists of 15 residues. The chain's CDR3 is CASGPPVSANYEQYF. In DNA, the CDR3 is TGTGCTAGTGGTCCCCCAGTGAGCGCGAACTACGAGCAGTACTTC.

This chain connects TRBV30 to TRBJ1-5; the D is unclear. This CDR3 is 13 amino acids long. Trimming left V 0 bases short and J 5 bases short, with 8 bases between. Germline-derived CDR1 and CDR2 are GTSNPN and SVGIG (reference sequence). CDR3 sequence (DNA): TGTGCCTGGAGTGTATCCGGTTATCAGCCCCAGCATTTT. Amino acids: CAWSVSGYQPQHF.

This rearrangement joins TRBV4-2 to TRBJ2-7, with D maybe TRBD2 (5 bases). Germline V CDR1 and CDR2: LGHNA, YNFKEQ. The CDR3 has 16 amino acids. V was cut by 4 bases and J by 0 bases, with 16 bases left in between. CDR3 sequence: CASSRSGGGDSYEQYF. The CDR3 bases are TGTGCCAGCAGCCGGTCCGGAGGAGGAGACTCCTACGAGCAGTACTTC.

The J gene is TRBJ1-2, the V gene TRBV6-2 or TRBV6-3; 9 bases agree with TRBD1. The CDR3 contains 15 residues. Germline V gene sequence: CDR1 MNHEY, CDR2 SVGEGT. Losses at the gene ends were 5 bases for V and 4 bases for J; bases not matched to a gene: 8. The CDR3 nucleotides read TGTGCCAGCAGTGACCGGGACAGGGTGATCTATGGCTACACCTTC. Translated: CASSDRDRVIYGYTF.